A selection of T cell receptor beta chains follows, all from one sample in a study of PD-1 blockade in classical Hodgkin lymphoma. Produced via immunoSEQ multiplex PCR; TCRdb's table is partial and in-frame only. This sample has 37,000 or so clones, with roughly 88% found just once. The sequencing used peripheral blood mononuclear cells (PBMCs), collected before the second cycle of nivolumab. These receptors were collected from a human donor with classical Hodgkin lymphoma. Both conserved end residues are part of each CDR3. D genes are given only for firm matches. Clone size is given for some rows only: seen once, a few or many times, or a class if the clone is expanded.

>TRBJ1-5|TRBV2|TRBD1|NA
CASSGTGERQPQHF
TGTGCCAGCAGTGGGACAGGGGAAAGGCAGCCCCAGCATTTT
>TRBJ2-7|TRBV6-5|TRBD2|NA
CASSSTTSGGHEQYF
TGTGCCAGCAGTTCTACGACTAGCGGGGGCCACGAGCAGTACTTC
>TRBJ2-3|TRBV30|NA|once
CAWKQGKADTQYF
TGTGCCTGGAAACAGGGTAAAGCAGATACGCAGTATTTT
>TRBJ2-2|TRBV6-5|NA|NA
CASSYKAGIAGELFF
TGTGCCAGCAGTTACAAGGCAGGGATCGCCGGGGAGCTGTTTTTT
>TRBJ2-7|TRBV27|NA|NA
CASKSLSSYEQYF
TGTGCCAGCAAATCACTCAGCTCCTACGAGCAGTACTTC
>TRBJ2-7|TRBV9|NA|NA
CASSVQAGPYEQYF
TGTGCCAGCAGCGTACAAGCGGGCCCCTACGAGCAGTACTTC
>TRBJ2-7|TRBV23-1|NA|NA
CASSYSGSYEQYF
TGTGCCAGCAGTTACTCGGGGAGCTACGAGCAGTACTTC
>TRBJ1-5|TRBV18|NA|NA
CASSRGPINQPQHF
TGTGCCAGCTCAAGAGGCCCCATCAATCAGCCCCAGCATTTT
>TRBJ1-5|TRBV5-5|NA|NA
CASSPFGGGKPQHF
TGTGCCAGCAGCCCATTTGGGGGGGGCAAGCCCCAGCATTTT
>TRBJ1-5|TRBV4-1|NA|NA
CASSQRLTDQPQHF
TGCGCCAGCAGCCAAAGGCTTACTGATCAGCCCCAGCATTTT
>TRBJ1-1|TRBV6-1|NA|NA
CASSLYTEAFF
TGTGCCAGCAGTTTATACACTGAAGCTTTCTTT
>TRBJ1-1|TRBV11-2|NA|NA
CASSSGLEAFF
TGTGCCAGCAGCTCAGGACTGGAAGCTTTCTTT
>TRBJ2-7|TRBV2|NA|NA
CASLPDSRNEQYF
TGTGCCAGCTTACCGGACAGTAGGAACGAGCAGTACTTC
>TRBJ2-6|TRBV19|NA|NA
CASSRAVASGANVLTF
TGTGCCAGTAGTCGCGCGGTCGCCTCTGGGGCCAACGTCCTGACTTTC
>TRBJ2-7|TRBV7-9|NA|NA
CASSLWGSGVVEQYF
TGTGCCAGCAGCTTATGGGGCTCGGGGGTGGTTGAGCAGTACTTC
>TRBJ1-4|TRBV5-1|TRBD1|NA
CASSLGTGFGNEKLFF
TGCGCCAGCAGCTTGGGGACAGGGTTCGGTAATGAAAAACTGTTTTTT
>TRBJ2-1|TRBV25-1|TRBD2|NA
CASSERVLAGWSYNEQFF
TGTGCCAGCAGTGAAAGGGTCCTAGCGGGATGGTCCTACAATGAGCAGTTCTTC
>TRBJ1-3|TRBV9|NA|once
CASSVGTAGSGNTIYF
TGTGCCAGCAGCGTAGGCACAGCTGGCTCTGGAAACACCATATATTTT
>TRBJ2-4|TRBV11-3|NA|NA
CASSLGGGDIQYF
TGTGCCAGCAGCCTCGGAGGGGGAGACATTCAGTACTTC
>TRBJ2-3|TRBV11-2|NA|once
CASSLPGTDTQYF
TGTGCCAGCAGCTTGCCGGGAACAGATACGCAGTATTTT
>TRBJ2-7|TRBV7-9|TRBD2|NA
CASGVAGVYEQYF
TGTGCCAGCGGAGTAGCGGGAGTCTACGAGCAGTACTTC
>TRBJ1-3|TRBV9|NA|NA
CASSPSGLSGNTIYF
TGTGCCAGCAGCCCGTCGGGCCTCTCTGGAAACACCATATATTTT
>TRBJ2-5|TRBV5-1|NA|NA
CASSLFGVQETQYF
TGCGCCAGCAGCTTGTTCGGCGTCCAAGAGACCCAGTACTTC
>TRBJ2-3|TRBV30|NA|NA
CAWEGDLF
TGTGCCTGGGAAGGGGACCTTTTT
>TRBJ1-5|TRBV2|NA|NA
CASSDREFNQPQHF
TGTGCCAGCAGTGATCGGGAGTTTAATCAGCCCCAGCATTTT
>TRBJ1-5|TRBV6-6|NA|NA
CASSWSGGWGQPQHF
TGTGCCAGCAGTTGGTCTGGGGGCTGGGGTCAGCCCCAGCATTTT
>TRBJ2-1|TRBV18|TRBD2|NA
CASSPSGTSGYNEQFF
TGTGCCAGCTCACCATCCGGGACTAGCGGTTACAATGAGCAGTTCTTC
>TRBJ2-1|TRBV7-3|NA|NA
CASSSQTTNLYNEQFF
TGTGCCAGCAGCTCTCAAACTACGAACCTCTACAATGAGCAGTTCTTC
>TRBJ1-1|TRBV7-9|NA|NA
CASSRSGGTVNTEAFF
TGTGCCAGCAGCCGCAGCGGGGGGACGGTGAACACTGAAGCTTTCTTT
>TRBJ2-7|TRBV6-5|NA|NA
CASSTAYEQYF
TGTGCCAGCAGTACGGCGTACGAGCAGTACTTC
>TRBJ2-5|TRBV2|TRBD2|NA
CASSGTSGDRETQYF
TGTGCCAGCAGTGGGACTAGCGGTGATCGGGAGACCCAGTACTTC
>TRBJ2-7|TRBV6-1|TRBD2|NA
CAAGGTSGRAFEQYF
TGTGCCGCCGGGGGGACTAGCGGGAGGGCCTTCGAGCAGTACTTC
>TRBJ2-1|TRBV6-5|NA|NA
CASSQSRREFF
TGTGCCAGCAGTCAAAGCAGAAGAGAGTTCTTC